A selection of T cell receptor beta chains follows, all from one sample in a study of cytomegalovirus exposure and HLA in healthy donors. Assay used: immunoSEQ multiplex PCR; TCRdb lists only in-frame clones, some missing. The record lists tens of thousands of clones, of which the ten most abundant hold approximately 0.63%. Input material: PBMCs. The source of these receptors is a man aged 45 to 65 in good health and CMV-seronegative. Both conserved end residues are part of each CDR3. Fields, in order: V gene, D gene, J gene, CDR3 DNA, CDR3 protein. D genes are given only for firm matches.

V gene: TRBV5-8; D gene: NA; J gene: TRBJ2-1; CDR3 DNA: TGTGCCAGCAGCAGGAAAACTAGGGATGAGCAGTTCTTC; CDR3 protein: CASSRKTRDEQFF
V gene: TRBV5-1; D gene: NA; J gene: TRBJ2-7; CDR3 DNA: TGCGCCAGCAACGCCCCGGAGAGCTCCTACGAGCAGTACTTC; CDR3 protein: CASNAPESSYEQYF
V gene: TRBV27; D gene: NA; J gene: TRBJ1-6; CDR3 DNA: TGTGCCAGCAGTTTATTAAATTCACCCCTCCACTTT; CDR3 protein: CASSLLNSPLHF
V gene: TRBV5-6; D gene: NA; J gene: TRBJ2-5; CDR3 DNA: TGTGCCAGCAGCTTGTACAGGGTGCGCCAAGAGACCCAGTACTTC; CDR3 protein: CASSLYRVRQETQYF
V gene: TRBV25-1; D gene: TRBD1; J gene: TRBJ2-3; CDR3 DNA: TGTGCCAGCGCCAAACAGGGGGAAGACACAGATACGCAGTATTTT; CDR3 protein: CASAKQGEDTDTQYF
V gene: TRBV27; D gene: NA; J gene: TRBJ1-3; CDR3 DNA: TGTGCCAGCAGTTTACGGGGGACCGGAAACACCATATATTTT; CDR3 protein: CASSLRGTGNTIYF
V gene: TRBV7-2; D gene: NA; J gene: TRBJ2-5; CDR3 DNA: TGTGCCAGCAGCCGGCCCCAAGGCGGGACGGAGACCCAGTACTTC; CDR3 protein: CASSRPQGGTETQYF
V gene: TRBV9; D gene: TRBD1; J gene: TRBJ1-5; CDR3 DNA: TGTGCCAGCAGCATAGCAGGGGGGAGCAATCAGCCCCAGCATTTT; CDR3 protein: CASSIAGGSNQPQHF
V gene: TRBV7-6; D gene: NA; J gene: TRBJ2-5; CDR3 DNA: TGTGCCAGCAGCTCAGAAGAGACCCAGTACTTC; CDR3 protein: CASSSEETQYF
V gene: TRBV7-7; D gene: NA; J gene: TRBJ2-1; CDR3 DNA: TGTGCTAGCAGCTTAGGTGAGGGCAATGAGCAGTTCTTC; CDR3 protein: CASSLGEGNEQFF
V gene: TRBV7-3; D gene: TRBD2; J gene: TRBJ2-1; CDR3 DNA: TGTGCCAGCAGCCTGGGGCTAGCGGGGGGAAATGAGCAGTTCTTC; CDR3 protein: CASSLGLAGGNEQFF
V gene: TRBV19; D gene: NA; J gene: TRBJ1-6; CDR3 DNA: TGTGCCAGTAGGTCCTCCTCCGGGTGGAGCTCCTATAATTCACCCCTCCACTTT; CDR3 protein: CASRSSSGWSSYNSPLHF
V gene: TRBV29-1; D gene: NA; J gene: TRBJ2-5; CDR3 DNA: TGCAGCGCCCCCGGACAAAGGGAGACCCAGTACTTC; CDR3 protein: CSAPGQRETQYF
V gene: TRBV28; D gene: TRBD1; J gene: TRBJ2-7; CDR3 DNA: TGTGCCAGCAGGCCCGGGACAGGGCCCTACGAGCAGTACTTC; CDR3 protein: CASRPGTGPYEQYF
V gene: TRBV5-1; D gene: TRBD1; J gene: TRBJ2-7; CDR3 DNA: TGCGCCAGCAGCTTGGTCCCGGGACAGGGGGACCGCGAGCAGTACTTC; CDR3 protein: CASSLVPGQGDREQYF
V gene: TRBV5-5; D gene: TRBD1; J gene: TRBJ2-1; CDR3 DNA: TGTGCCAGCAGCAGACAGGGAAAGGGCTCCTACAATGAGCAGTTCTTC; CDR3 protein: CASSRQGKGSYNEQFF
V gene: TRBV18; D gene: TRBD1; J gene: TRBJ2-1; CDR3 DNA: TGTGCCAGCTCACCACGGCAGGGGGCGGGTGAGCAGTTCTTC; CDR3 protein: CASSPRQGAGEQFF
V gene: TRBV28; D gene: NA; J gene: TRBJ1-3; CDR3 DNA: TGTGCCAGCAGTTCGGTTTACTCTGGAAACACCATATATTTT; CDR3 protein: CASSSVYSGNTIYF
V gene: TRBV18; D gene: NA; J gene: TRBJ1-3; CDR3 DNA: TGTGCCAGCTCACGATCTACCGGGACAAGCTCTGGAAACACCATATATTTT; CDR3 protein: CASSRSTGTSSGNTIYF
V gene: TRBV28; D gene: NA; J gene: TRBJ2-2; CDR3 DNA: TGTGCCAGCAGTTTGGGGCCGACGTGGACCGGGGAGCTGTTTTTT; CDR3 protein: CASSLGPTWTGELFF
V gene: TRBV19; D gene: NA; J gene: TRBJ1-5; CDR3 DNA: TGTGCCAGTACCGCTTGGGAGGGAGAGGGCAATCAGCCCCAGCATTTT; CDR3 protein: CASTAWEGEGNQPQHF
V gene: TRBV5-1; D gene: TRBD2; J gene: TRBJ2-7; CDR3 DNA: TGCGCCAGCAGCTTGGAGGGACTAGCGGGGACCTACGAGCAGTACTTC; CDR3 protein: CASSLEGLAGTYEQYF
V gene: TRBV6-5; D gene: NA; J gene: TRBJ2-7; CDR3 DNA: TGTGCCAGCAGTTACGGTACAGGGATTATCGCCGAGCAGTACTTC; CDR3 protein: CASSYGTGIIAEQYF
V gene: TRBV11-3; D gene: NA; J gene: TRBJ2-2; CDR3 DNA: TGTGCCAGCAGCTCGGTATACGGGGTGGACACCGGGGAGCTGTTTTTT; CDR3 protein: CASSSVYGVDTGELFF
V gene: TRBV7-3; D gene: TRBD1; J gene: TRBJ2-1; CDR3 DNA: TGTGCCAGCAGCTTAACTCTCGCGACAGGGGCCGGCCACAATGAGCAGTTCTTC; CDR3 protein: CASSLTLATGAGHNEQFF
V gene: TRBV6-5; D gene: NA; J gene: TRBJ1-3; CDR3 DNA: TGTGCCAGCAGTTACGCGGCCCCCTCTGGAAACACCATATATTTT; CDR3 protein: CASSYAAPSGNTIYF
V gene: TRBV5-1; D gene: NA; J gene: TRBJ2-5; CDR3 DNA: TGCGCCAGCAGCTTGCGGGTTATAGAGACCCAGTACTTC; CDR3 protein: CASSLRVIETQYF
V gene: TRBV4-1; D gene: TRBD2; J gene: TRBJ2-1; CDR3 DNA: TGCGCCAGCAGCCAAGATTCATTAGCGGGGACGTACTACAATGAGCAGTTCTTC; CDR3 protein: CASSQDSLAGTYYNEQFF
V gene: TRBV19; D gene: NA; J gene: TRBJ1-5; CDR3 DNA: TGTGCCAGTAGTATCAGGTCTTATGGGAATCAGCCCCAGCATTTT; CDR3 protein: CASSIRSYGNQPQHF
V gene: TRBV5-6; D gene: TRBD1; J gene: TRBJ1-4; CDR3 DNA: TGTGCCAGCAGCTTGGGATCAGGGGGACCATTTAATGAAAAACTGTTTTTT; CDR3 protein: CASSLGSGGPFNEKLFF
V gene: TRBV11-3; D gene: TRBD1; J gene: TRBJ2-5; CDR3 DNA: TGTGCCAGCAGCTTAGGGGGGACAGGGGGGCACCAAGAGACCCAGTACTTC; CDR3 protein: CASSLGGTGGHQETQYF
V gene: TRBV28; D gene: TRBD2; J gene: TRBJ2-6; CDR3 DNA: TGTGCCAGCAACCAGATACTAGCGGGGGCTTCTGGGGCCAACGTCCTGACTTTC; CDR3 protein: CASNQILAGASGANVLTF
V gene: TRBV15; D gene: NA; J gene: TRBJ1-1; CDR3 DNA: TGTGCCACCAGCAGAGTAGCTATGAACACTGAAGCTTTCTTT; CDR3 protein: CATSRVAMNTEAFF